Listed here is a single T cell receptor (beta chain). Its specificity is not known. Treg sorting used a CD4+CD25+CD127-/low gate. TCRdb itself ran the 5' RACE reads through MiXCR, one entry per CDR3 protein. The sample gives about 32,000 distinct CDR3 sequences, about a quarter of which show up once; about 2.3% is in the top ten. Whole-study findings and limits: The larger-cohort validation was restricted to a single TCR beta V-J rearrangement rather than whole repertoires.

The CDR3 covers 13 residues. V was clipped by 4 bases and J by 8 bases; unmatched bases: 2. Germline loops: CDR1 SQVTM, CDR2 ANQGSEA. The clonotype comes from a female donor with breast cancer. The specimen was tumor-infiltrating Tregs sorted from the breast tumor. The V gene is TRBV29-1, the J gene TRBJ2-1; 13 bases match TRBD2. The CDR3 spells CSVGTSGSDEQFF. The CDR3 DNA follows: TGCAGCGTTGGGACTAGCGGGAGTGATGAGCAGTTCTTC.